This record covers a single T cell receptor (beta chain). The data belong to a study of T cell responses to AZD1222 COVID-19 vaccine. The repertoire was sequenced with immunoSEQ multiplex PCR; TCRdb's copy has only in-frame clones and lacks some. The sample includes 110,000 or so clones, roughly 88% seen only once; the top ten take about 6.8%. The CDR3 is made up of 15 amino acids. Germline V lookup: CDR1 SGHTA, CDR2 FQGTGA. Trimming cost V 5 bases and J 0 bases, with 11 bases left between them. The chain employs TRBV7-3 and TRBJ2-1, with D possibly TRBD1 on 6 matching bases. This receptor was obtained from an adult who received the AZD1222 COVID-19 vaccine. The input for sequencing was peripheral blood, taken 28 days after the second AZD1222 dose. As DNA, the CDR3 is TGTGCCAGCAGCCCGGACAGAAGCTCCTACAATGAGCAGTTCTTC. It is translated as CASSPDRSSYNEQFF.